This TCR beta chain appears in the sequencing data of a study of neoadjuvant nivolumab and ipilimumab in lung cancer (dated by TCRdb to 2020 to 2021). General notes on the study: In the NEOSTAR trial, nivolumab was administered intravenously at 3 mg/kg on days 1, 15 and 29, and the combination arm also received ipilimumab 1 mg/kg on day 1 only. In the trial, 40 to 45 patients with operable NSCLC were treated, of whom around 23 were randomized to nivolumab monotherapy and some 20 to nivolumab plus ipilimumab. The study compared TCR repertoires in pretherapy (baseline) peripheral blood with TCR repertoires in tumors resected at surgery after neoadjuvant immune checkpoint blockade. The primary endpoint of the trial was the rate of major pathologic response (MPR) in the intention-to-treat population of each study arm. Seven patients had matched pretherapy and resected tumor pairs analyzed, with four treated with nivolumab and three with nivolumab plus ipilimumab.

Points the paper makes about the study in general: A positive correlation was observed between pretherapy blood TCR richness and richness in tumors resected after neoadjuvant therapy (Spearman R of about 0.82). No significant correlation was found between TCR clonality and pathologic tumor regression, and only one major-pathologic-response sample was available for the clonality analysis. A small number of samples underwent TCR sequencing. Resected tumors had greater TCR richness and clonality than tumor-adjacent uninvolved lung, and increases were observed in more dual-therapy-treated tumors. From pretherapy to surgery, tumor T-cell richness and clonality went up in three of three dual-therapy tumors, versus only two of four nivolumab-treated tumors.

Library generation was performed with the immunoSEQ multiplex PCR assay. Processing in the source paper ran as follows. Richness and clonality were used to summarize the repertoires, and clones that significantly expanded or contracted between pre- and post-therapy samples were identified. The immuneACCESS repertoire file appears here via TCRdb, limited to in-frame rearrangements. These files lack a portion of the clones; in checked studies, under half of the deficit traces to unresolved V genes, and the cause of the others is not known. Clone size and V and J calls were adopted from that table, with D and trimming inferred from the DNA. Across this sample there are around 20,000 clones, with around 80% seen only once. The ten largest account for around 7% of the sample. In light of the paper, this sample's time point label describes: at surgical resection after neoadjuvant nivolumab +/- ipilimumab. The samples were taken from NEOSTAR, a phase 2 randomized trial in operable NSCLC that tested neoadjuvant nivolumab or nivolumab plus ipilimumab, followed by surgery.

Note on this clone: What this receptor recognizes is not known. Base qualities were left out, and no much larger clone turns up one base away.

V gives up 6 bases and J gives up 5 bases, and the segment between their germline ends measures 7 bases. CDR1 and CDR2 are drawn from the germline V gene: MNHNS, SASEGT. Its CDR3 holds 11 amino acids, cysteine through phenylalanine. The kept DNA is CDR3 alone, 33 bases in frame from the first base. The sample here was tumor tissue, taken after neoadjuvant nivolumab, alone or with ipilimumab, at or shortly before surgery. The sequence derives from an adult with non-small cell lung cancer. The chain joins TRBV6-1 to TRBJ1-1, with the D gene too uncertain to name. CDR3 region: CASRRSTEAFF. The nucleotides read TGTGCCAGCAGGCGTTCTACTGAAGCTTTCTTT.